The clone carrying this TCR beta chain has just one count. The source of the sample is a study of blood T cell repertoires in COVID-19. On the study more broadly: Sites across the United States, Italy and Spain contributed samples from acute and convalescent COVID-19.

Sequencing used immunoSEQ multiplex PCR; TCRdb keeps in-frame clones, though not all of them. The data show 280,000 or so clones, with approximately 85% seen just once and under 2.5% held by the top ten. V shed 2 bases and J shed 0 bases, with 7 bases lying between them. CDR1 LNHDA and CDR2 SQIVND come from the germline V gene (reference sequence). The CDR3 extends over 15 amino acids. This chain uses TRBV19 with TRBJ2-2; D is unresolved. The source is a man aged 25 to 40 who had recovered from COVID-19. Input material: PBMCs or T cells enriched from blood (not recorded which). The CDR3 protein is CASSIRRSNTGELFF. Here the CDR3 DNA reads TGTGCCAGTAGTATAAGGAGATCGAACACCGGGGAGCTGTTTTTT.